This T cell receptor beta chain was documented in a study of T-cell reconstitution after alpha-beta-depleted transplantation in children. There are a few counts of this clonotype. The length of the CDR3 is 11 residues. The V end lost 6 bases, the J end lost 6 bases, and 7 bases lay between the germline ends. Germline lookup yields CDR1 SGHRS and CDR2 YFSETQ. Unique molecular identifiers were incorporated when the TCRbeta library was constructed. Using its own MiXCR run on the PCR reads, TCRdb lists one record per CDR3 protein. The sample carries under 450,000 distinct CDR3 sequences, 13% recorded once.

The sequences come from PBMCs, collected from the stem cell graft. The V and J genes are TRBV5-1 and TRBJ1-5; D unresolved. This clonotype originated in a human donor who donated a stem cell graft to a child with Fanconi anemia. The CDR3 coding sequence is TGCGCCAGCAAAGGTTTTCAGCCCCAGCATTTT. Its protein is CASKGFQPQHF.